These 15 T cell receptor beta chains were all obtained from the same sample, sequenced in a study of cytomegalovirus exposure and HLA in healthy donors. Researchers ran the PCR with 60 Vbeta and 13 Jbeta primers. The repertoire was sequenced with immunoSEQ multiplex PCR; TCRdb's copy has only in-frame clones and lacks some. The table has some 99,000 clones, around 70% seen once. Sequencing was done on a sample of PBMCs. These receptors all come from a female donor in good health and CMV-seronegative.

The chain has TRBV9 and TRBJ2-3; D unclear. V gave up 0 bases and J gave up 3 bases, with 5 bases separating them. The CDR3 runs to 13 residues. The germline V gene encodes CDR1 SGDLS and CDR2 YYNGEE. CDR3 in amino acids: CASSVDGTDTQYF. As DNA, the CDR3 is TGTGCCAGCAGCGTAGACGGTACAGATACGCAGTATTTT.

The chain uses TRBV5-6 and TRBJ2-1, with 13 bases fitting TRBD2. V trimming: 6 bases; J trimming: 8 bases; junction bases outside the gene matches: 8. Germline V lookup: CDR1 SGHDT, CDR2 YYEEEE. This CDR3 has 15 residues. CDR3 amino acids: CASNLGLAGEDEQFF. In DNA, the CDR3 is TGTGCCAGCAATTTAGGACTAGCGGGGGAAGATGAGCAGTTCTTC. The full variable domain, with the rest looked up from reference TRBV5-6 and TRBJ2-1, is DAGVTQSPTHLIKTRGQQVTLRCSPKSGHDTVSWYQQALGQGPQFIFQYYEEEERQRGNFPDRFSGHQFPNYSSELNVNALLLGDSALYLCASNLGLAGEDEQFFGPGTRLTVL.

This clone was observed a few times. The chain joins TRBV7-2 to TRBJ1-5; weak D call: TRBD1 (6 bases). V was shortened by 4 bases and J by 6 bases, with 13 bases between the two germline ends. The CDR3 sequence is 14 residues long. Per the germline V gene, CDR1 is SGHTA and CDR2 is FQGNSA. CDR3 residues: CASSSNSRGQPQHF. The CDR3 DNA reads TGTGCCAGCAGCTCAAACTCCAGGGGTCAGCCCCAGCATTTT.

The chain recombines TRBV19 with TRBJ2-2; 13 bases align to TRBD2. Trimming took 3 bases from V and 2 from J; bases not matched to a gene: 18. Germline CDR1 reads LNHDA; CDR2 reads SQIVND (reference sequence). This CDR3 is built from 22 residues. For the CDR3, the DNA is TGTGCCAGTAGTATTCAACCGGGACTAGCGGGACCATCCCCTGGAAACACCGGGGAGCTGTTTTTT. Translated, it gives CASSIQPGLAGPSPGNTGELFF.

V is TRBV25-1 and J is TRBJ2-1, with 8 bases that match TRBD2. The CDR3 has 15 residues. The germline V gene has CDR1 MGHDK and CDR2 SYGVNS. V lost 5 bases to trimming and J lost 0 bases; unmatched junction nucleotides: 3. The DNA of the CDR3 is TGTGCCAGCAGTACTAGCGGAGGCTCCTACAATGAGCAGTTCTTC. Translated, it gives CASSTSGGSYNEQFF.

The chain recombines TRBV15 with TRBJ2-5; tentatively, D is TRBD1 (6 bases). The CDR3 covers 15 residues. Trimming removed 0 bases at V and 0 bases at J, with 8 bases between. Germline CDR1 LNHNV, CDR2 YYDKDF (reference sequence). CDR3 DNA: TGTGCCACCAGCAGAGAAGACAGGTACCAAGAGACCCAGTACTTC. Translating gives CATSREDRYQETQYF.

The chain couples TRBV21-1 to TRBJ2-3; TRBD2, as called in the table, went unchecked against the DNA. TRBV21-1 is shown as a pseudogene. The CDR3 has 17 residues. This CDR3 is CASSKGQRAGPTDTQYF. The CDR3 region has the DNA TGTGCCAGCAGCAAAGGCCAGCGGGCGGGCCCCACAGATACGCAGTATTTT.

The chain combines TRBV10-3 with TRBJ1-4; TRBD1 matches at 10 bases. Looked up from germline, CDR1 is ENHRY and CDR2 is SYGVKD. V dropped 8 bases and J dropped 6; count of bases not matched to a gene: 9. This CDR3 comprises 15 residues. The CDR3 reads CAIGRDRGDDEKLFF. CDR3 nucleotides: TGTGCCATCGGCCGGGACAGGGGAGACGATGAAAAACTGTTTTTT.

The table lists this clone with a count of one. The rearrangement links TRBV11-2 to TRBJ2-7; 7 nucleotides align to TRBD2. Trimming at V came to 1 base and at J to 3 bases, leaving 6 bases not matched to a gene. This CDR3 contains 15 residues. CDR1 is SGHAT and CDR2 is FQNNGV in the germline V gene. The CDR3 DNA reads TGTGCCAGCAGCTTAGTGGGACTACGCTACTACGAGCAGTACTTC. Translation gives CASSLVGLRYYEQYF.

The sample holds one count of this clone. V and J are TRBV7-8 and TRBJ1-5; D remains ambiguous. V gave up 7 bases and J gave up 5 bases, with 15 bases separating them. CDR3 size: 14 residues. CDR1 and CDR2 from the germline V gene are SGHVS and FQNEAQ. CDR3 region: CASNPHGIDQPQHF. The DNA of the CDR3 is TGTGCCAGCAACCCCCACGGGATCGATCAGCCCCAGCATTTT.

V usage is TRBV4-3 and J usage is TRBJ2-3, with 8 bases identical to TRBD2. The length of the CDR3 is 18 residues. Germline CDR1 reads LGHNA; CDR2 reads YSLEER. J gave up 0 bases and V 1 base, and 9 bases lay outside the gene matches. CDR3 in amino acids: CASSQGAAGVTSTDTQYF. The CDR3 DNA sequence: TGCGCCAGCAGCCAAGGGGCAGCGGGGGTAACTAGCACAGATACGCAGTATTTT.

The genes are TRBV5-4 and TRBJ1-6; a possible D gene is TRBD1 (5 bases). Germline V gives CDR1 SGHNT, CDR2 YYREEE (reference sequence). The CDR3 extends over 14 amino acids. The V and J ends lost 4 bases and 8 bases respectively, with 13 bases between them. The CDR3: CASSDSGRDSPLHF. DNA for the CDR3: TGTGCCAGCAGCGACAGTGGAAGAGATTCACCCCTCCACTTT.

The chain has TRBV7-2 and TRBJ1-2; D uncertain. The germline gives CDR1 SGHTA, CDR2 FQGNSA. Trimming left V 4 bases short and J 4 bases short, with 7 bases between. CDR3 length equals 12 residues. CDR3 nucleotide sequence: TGTGCCAGCAGCTCACGCAGCTATGGCTACACCTTC. It yields the protein CASSSRSYGYTF. The variable domain in full, completed from reference TRBV7-2 and TRBJ1-2, reads GAGVSQSPSNKVTEKGKDVELRCDPISGHTALYWYRQSLGQGLEFLIYFQGNSAPDKSGLPSDRFSAERTGGSVSTLTIQRTQQEDSAVYLCASSSRSYGYTFGSGTRLTVV.

The chain recombines TRBV21-1 with TRBJ2-1; the table's D gene call, TRBD1, was not cross checked with the DNA. TRBV21-1 is deemed a pseudogene. The CDR3 sequence is 12 residues long. CDR3 region: CASSKPQNEQFF. Here the CDR3 DNA reads TGTGCCAGCAGCAAACCGCAGAATGAGCAGTTCTTC.

The CDR3 region has the DNA TGTGCCTGGAGCAGACAGGGAGGTGAAGCTTTCTTT. This translates into CAWSRQGGEAFF. This sequence joins TRBV30 and TRBJ1-1, with 7 nucleotides matching TRBD1. CDR3 length: 12 residues. In germline, CDR1 is GTSNPN, CDR2 SVGIG (reference sequence). V lost 3 bases to trimming and J lost 7 bases; unmatched junction nucleotides: 5.